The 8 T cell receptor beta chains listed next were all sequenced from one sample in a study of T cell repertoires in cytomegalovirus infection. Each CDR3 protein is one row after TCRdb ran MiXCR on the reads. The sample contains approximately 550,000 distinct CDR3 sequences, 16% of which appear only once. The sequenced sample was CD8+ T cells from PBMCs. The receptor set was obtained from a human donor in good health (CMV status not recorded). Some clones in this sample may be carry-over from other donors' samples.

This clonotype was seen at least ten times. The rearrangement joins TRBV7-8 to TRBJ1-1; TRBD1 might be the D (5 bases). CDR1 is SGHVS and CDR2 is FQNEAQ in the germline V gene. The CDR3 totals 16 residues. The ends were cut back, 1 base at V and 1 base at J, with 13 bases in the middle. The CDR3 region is CASSLVRGRGNTEAFF. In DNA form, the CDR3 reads TGTGCCAGCAGCTTAGTACGGGGCCGTGGGAACACTGAAGCTTTCTTT.

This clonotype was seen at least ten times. The CDR3 region has the DNA TGTGCCAGCAGTGCAGACAGGGCCCTCCACTTT. Amino acids: CASSADRALHF. The genes are TRBV2 and TRBJ1-6, with 7 bases that match TRBD1. Trimming took 4 bases from V and 14 from J; bases not matched to a gene: 2. CDR1 is SNHLY, CDR2 FYNNEI, per germline. The CDR3 totals 11 residues.

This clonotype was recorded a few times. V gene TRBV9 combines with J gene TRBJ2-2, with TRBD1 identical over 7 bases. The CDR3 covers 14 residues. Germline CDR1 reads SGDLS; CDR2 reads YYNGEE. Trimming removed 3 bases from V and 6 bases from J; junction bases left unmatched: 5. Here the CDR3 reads CASSASGGPGELFF. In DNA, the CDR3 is TGTGCCAGCAGCGCCTCAGGGGGTCCCGGGGAGCTGTTTTTT.

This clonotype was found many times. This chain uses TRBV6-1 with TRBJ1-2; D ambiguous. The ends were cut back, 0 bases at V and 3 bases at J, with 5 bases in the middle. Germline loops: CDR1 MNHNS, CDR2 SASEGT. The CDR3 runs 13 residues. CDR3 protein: CASSEARHYGYTF. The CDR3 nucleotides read TGTGCCAGCAGTGAAGCGCGGCACTATGGCTACACCTTC.

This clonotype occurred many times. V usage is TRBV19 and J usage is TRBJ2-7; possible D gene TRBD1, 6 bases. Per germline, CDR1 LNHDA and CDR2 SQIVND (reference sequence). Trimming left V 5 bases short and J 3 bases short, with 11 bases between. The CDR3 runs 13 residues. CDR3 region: CASSWGQGYEQYF. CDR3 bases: TGTGCCAGTAGTTGGGGACAAGGCTACGAGCAGTACTTC.

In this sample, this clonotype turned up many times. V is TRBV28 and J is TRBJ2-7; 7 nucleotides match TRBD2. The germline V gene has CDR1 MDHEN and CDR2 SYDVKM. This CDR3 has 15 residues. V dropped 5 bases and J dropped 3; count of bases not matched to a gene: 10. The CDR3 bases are TGTGCCAGCAGTCACATCCGGGAGGCCGACTACGAGCAGTACTTC. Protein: CASSHIREADYEQYF.

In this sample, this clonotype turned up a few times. This chain's CDR3 is CSVFHDRAISGANVLTF. The CDR3 region has the DNA TGCAGCGTTTTCCACGACAGGGCGATCTCTGGGGCCAACGTCCTGACTTTC. The V call is TRBV29-1, the J call TRBJ2-6, with TRBD1 matching 7 bases. J gave up 0 bases and V 5 bases, and 10 bases lay outside the gene matches. Per the germline V gene, CDR1 is SQVTM and CDR2 is ANQGSEA. The CDR3 has 17 residues.

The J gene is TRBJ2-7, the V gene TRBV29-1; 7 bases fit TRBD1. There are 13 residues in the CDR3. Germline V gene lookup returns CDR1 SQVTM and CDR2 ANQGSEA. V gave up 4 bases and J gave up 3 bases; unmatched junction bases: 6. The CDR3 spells CSVVLNRGYEQYF. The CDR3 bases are TGCAGCGTTGTTTTAAACAGGGGCTACGAGCAGTACTTC.